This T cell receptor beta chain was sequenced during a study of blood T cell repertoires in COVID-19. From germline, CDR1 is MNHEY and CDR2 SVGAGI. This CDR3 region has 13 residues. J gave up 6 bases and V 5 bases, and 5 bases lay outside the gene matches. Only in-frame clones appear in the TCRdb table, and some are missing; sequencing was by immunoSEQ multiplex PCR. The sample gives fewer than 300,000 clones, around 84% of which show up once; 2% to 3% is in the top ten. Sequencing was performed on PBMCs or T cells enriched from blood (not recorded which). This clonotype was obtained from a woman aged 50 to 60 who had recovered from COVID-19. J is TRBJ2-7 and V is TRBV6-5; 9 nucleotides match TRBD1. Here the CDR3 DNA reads TGTGCCAGCAGTCCCGGGACAGGGTTCGAGCAGTACTTC. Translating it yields CASSPGTGFEQYF.